Listed below are T cell receptor beta chains from one sample, sequenced in a study of cytomegalovirus exposure and HLA in healthy donors. Some clones are missing from TCRdb's copy, which holds only in-frame ones; the method was immunoSEQ multiplex PCR. The sample lists around 100,000 clones; 74% were seen once. Sequencing was carried out using PBMCs. These receptors were obtained from a man aged 50 to 60 in good health and CMV-seropositive. Each CDR3 is given with its conserved first and last residue. Fields, in order: D gene, CDR3 length, J gene, clone size, V gene, CDR3 protein, CDR3 DNA. A D gene is named only where the DNA matches it firmly. Part of the rows lack a size; the others show once, few, many or a class for expanded clones.

TRBD1 15 TRBJ1-6 . TRBV14 CASSHWDRVNSPLHF TGTGCCAGCAGCCACTGGGACAGGGTAAATTCACCCCTCCACTTT
. 15 TRBJ1-1 . TRBV5-1 CASSLDSRMNTEAFF TGCGCCAGCAGTTTGGACAGCCGCATGAACACTGAAGCTTTCTTT
TRBD2 16 TRBJ2-5 . TRBV30 CAWSPQLAGVPWRSNF TGTGCCTGGAGCCCTCAACTAGCGGGAGTTCCCTGGCGGTCGAACTTC
. 15 TRBJ1-1 . TRBV11-2 CASSSGVWMNTEAFF TGTGCCAGCAGCTCAGGGGTTTGGATGAACACTGAAGCTTTCTTT
. 16 TRBJ2-3 few TRBV27 CASSLSWASRMDTQYF TGTGCCAGCAGTTTATCGTGGGCTAGCCGGATGGATACGCAGTATTTT
. 13 TRBJ2-7 . TRBV27 CASSLHMTYEQYF TGTGCCAGCAGTTTGCACATGACCTACGAGCAGTACTTC
. 14 TRBJ2-5 . TRBV7-2 CASSNLPGVGTQYF TGTGCCAGCAGCAACCTTCCGGGGGTGGGGACCCAGTACTTC
TRBD2 15 TRBJ2-3 few TRBV2 CASSRTSGVTDTQYF TGTGCCAGCAGCAGGACTAGCGGGGTCACAGATACGCAGTATTTT
. 14 TRBJ2-7 . TRBV14 CASSQGYSPYEQYF TGTGCCAGCAGCCAAGGGTACTCGCCCTACGAGCAGTACTTC
. 15 TRBJ2-2 . TRBV9 CASSVDGGWTGELFF TGTGCCAGCAGCGTAGATGGAGGTTGGACCGGGGAGCTGTTTTTT
TRBD1 16 TRBJ1-2 . TRBV29-1 CSVYPGTGAFPSGYTF TGCAGCGTTTACCCCGGGACAGGGGCTTTCCCCTCCGGCTACACCTTC
. 15 TRBJ2-7 . TRBV28 CASSATGAPSYEQYF TGTGCCAGCAGTGCCACGGGTGCCCCCTCCTACGAGCAGTACTTC
. 16 TRBJ1-2 . TRBV6-1 CASSGQDGGGMDGYTF TGTGCCAGCAGTGGACAGGACGGCGGTGGAATGGATGGCTACACCTTC
TRBD1 15 TRBJ2-5 . TRBV6-6 CASSLPGTGLQTQYF TGTGCCAGCAGTCTTCCCGGGACAGGGCTTCAGACCCAGTACTTC
. 15 TRBJ1-3 once TRBV19 CASSITYGTGNTIYF TGTGCCAGTAGTATCACGTACGGGACTGGAAACACCATATATTTT
TRBD2 17 TRBJ2-1 . TRBV11-1 CASSSRDLAGVGNEQFF TGTGCCAGCAGCTCCCGAGATTTAGCGGGAGTGGGTAATGAGCAGTTCTTC
. 12 TRBJ2-7 . TRBV2 CASSEQRGEQYF TGTGCCAGCAGTGAACAAAGAGGGGAGCAGTACTTC
. 12 TRBJ2-3 . TRBV29-1 CSVEDSTDTQYF TGCAGCGTGGAGGACAGCACAGATACGCAGTATTTT
. 13 TRBJ2-7 . TRBV4-2 CASSPRDSYEQYF TGTGCCAGCAGCCCGCGGGACTCCTACGAGCAGTACTTC
. 15 TRBJ2-7 . TRBV5-6 CASSQGGAGIYEQYF TGTGCCAGCAGCCAGGGGGGCGCGGGAATCTACGAGCAGTACTTC
. 14 TRBJ1-3 . TRBV12-5 CASGPGTSGNTIYF TGTGCTAGTGGACCAGGAACCTCTGGAAACACCATATATTTT
TRBD2 15 TRBJ2-1 . TRBV5-1 CASNMGLAGGLEQFF TGCGCCAGCAACATGGGACTAGCGGGGGGGCTTGAGCAGTTCTTC
. 19 TRBJ2-4 . TRBV6-1 CASSDKPGLPMIAKNIQYF TGTGCCAGCAGTGACAAACCGGGACTTCCGATGATTGCCAAAAACATTCAGTACTTC
TRBD1 14 TRBJ1-2 once TRBV6-1 CASSRKDRGYGYTF TGTGCCAGCAGCCGCAAGGACAGGGGCTATGGCTACACCTTC
TRBD2 19 TRBJ2-2 . TRBV7-3 CASSYTSGRANLETGELFF TGTGCCAGCAGCTATACTAGCGGGAGGGCCAATTTGGAAACCGGGGAGCTGTTTTTT
. 15 TRBJ2-2 few TRBV5-1 CASSLVGEGTGELFF TGCGCCAGCAGCTTGGTCGGGGAAGGGACCGGGGAGCTGTTTTTT
. 15 TRBJ2-2 . TRBV6-6 CASTLMGPYTGELFF TGTGCCAGCACTCTCATGGGGCCCTACACCGGGGAGCTGTTTTTT
TRBD1 11 TRBJ2-7 few TRBV2 CATGQGYEQYF TGTGCCACAGGACAGGGCTACGAGCAGTACTTC
. 15 TRBJ2-7 . TRBV5-1 CASSLGHRADGEQYF TGCGCCAGCAGCTTGGGACACAGGGCCGACGGCGAGCAGTACTTC
TRBD2 14 TRBJ2-1 . TRBV7-2 CASSLGLAGGEQFF TGTGCCAGCAGCTTGGGACTAGCGGGGGGGGAGCAGTTCTTC
TRBD1 14 TRBJ1-4 . TRBV7-9 CASSWGTADEKLFF TGTGCCAGCAGCTGGGGGACAGCGGATGAAAAACTGTTTTTT
TRBD1 15 TRBJ2-2 . TRBV19 CASSPRTGVTGELFF TGTGCCAGTAGTCCAAGGACAGGGGTCACCGGGGAGCTGTTTTTT
. 14 TRBJ2-7 . TRBV28 CASSPWGGADKQYF TGTGCCAGCAGCCCCTGGGGGGGGGCGGATAAGCAGTACTTC